This TCR beta chain stems from a study of response to subunit inactivated influenza vaccine. Germline CDR1 is MNHNS and CDR2 is SASEGT. The CDR3 sequence is 15 residues long. Trimming cost V 5 bases and J 5 bases; bases outside gene matches: 9. TCRdb reprocessed the RT-PCR reads with MiXCR, giving one entry per CDR3 protein. The sample includes under 800,000 distinct CDR3 sequences, approximately 15% of them seen just once. The gene calls are TRBV6-1 and TRBJ1-1; 9 nucleotides match TRBD1. The clonotype comes from a man aged 50-59 years who received an inactivated influenza vaccine. The sequencing here drew on PBMCs from blood, taken 14 to 15 days before vaccination. The chain's CDR3 is CASSKVQGALTEAFF. The CDR3, as DNA: TGTGCCAGCAGTAAGGTACAGGGGGCGCTGACTGAAGCTTTCTTT.